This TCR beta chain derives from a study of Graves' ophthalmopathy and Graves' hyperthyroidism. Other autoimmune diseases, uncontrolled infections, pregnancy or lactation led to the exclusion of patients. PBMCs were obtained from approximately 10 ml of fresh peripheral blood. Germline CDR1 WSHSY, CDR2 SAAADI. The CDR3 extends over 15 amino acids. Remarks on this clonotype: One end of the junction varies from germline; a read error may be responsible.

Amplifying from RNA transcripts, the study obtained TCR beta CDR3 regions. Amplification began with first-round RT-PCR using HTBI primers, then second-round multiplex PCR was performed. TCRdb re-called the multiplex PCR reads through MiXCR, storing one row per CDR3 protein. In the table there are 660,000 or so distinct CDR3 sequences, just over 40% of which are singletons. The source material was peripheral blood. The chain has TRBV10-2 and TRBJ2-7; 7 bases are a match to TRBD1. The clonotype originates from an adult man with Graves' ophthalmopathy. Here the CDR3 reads CASSPPYRGGYEQYF. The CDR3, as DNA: TGTGCCAGCAGCCCGCCCTACAGGGGCGGGTACGAGCAGTACTTC.